This T cell receptor (beta chain) was sequenced for a study of blood T cell repertoires in COVID-19. For the study at large: The United States, Italy and Spain provided the acute and convalescent COVID-19 samples. From T cells, B-cell-depleted T cells, or PBMCs came the material, which was cDNA or gDNA.

Source study methods: Amplification from reference gene primers served as the basis for estimated nucleated cell counts. Using immunoSEQ multiplex PCR, the repertoire was profiled, and TCRdb retains in-frame clones only, with some absent. D and trimming come from the DNA, and the V and J calls and clone size come from that table. The repertoire consists of 200,000 to 250,000 clones, with around 81% occurring once and the leading ten covering 7.5%. The CDR3 spans 13 residues. The V end was cut by 6 bases, the J end by 5 bases, with 11 bases between. CDR1 MNHEY and CDR2 SVGAGI come from the germline V gene. Seattle-derived patients entered the study during active infection and were followed longitudinally.

The gene calls are TRBV6-5 and TRBJ2-1; D gene ambiguous. The sequence was obtained from a woman older than 75 with COVID-19, enrolled during active disease. The sequenced material came from peripheral blood. CDR3 nucleotide sequence: TGTGCCAGCAGAGTAGCTAGGCACAATGAGCAGTTCTTC. It yields the protein CASRVARHNEQFF.